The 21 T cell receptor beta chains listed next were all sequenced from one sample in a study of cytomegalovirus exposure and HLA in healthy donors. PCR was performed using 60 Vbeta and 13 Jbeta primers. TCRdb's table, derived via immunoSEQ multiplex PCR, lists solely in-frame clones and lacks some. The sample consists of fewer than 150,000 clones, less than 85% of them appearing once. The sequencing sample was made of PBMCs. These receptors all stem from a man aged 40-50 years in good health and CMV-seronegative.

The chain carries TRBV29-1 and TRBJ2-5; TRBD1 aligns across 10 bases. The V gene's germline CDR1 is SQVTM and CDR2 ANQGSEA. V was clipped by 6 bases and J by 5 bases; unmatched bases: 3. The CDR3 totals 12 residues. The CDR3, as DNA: TGCAGCGTGACAGGGGGCGTCGAGACCCAGTACTTC. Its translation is CSVTGGVETQYF.

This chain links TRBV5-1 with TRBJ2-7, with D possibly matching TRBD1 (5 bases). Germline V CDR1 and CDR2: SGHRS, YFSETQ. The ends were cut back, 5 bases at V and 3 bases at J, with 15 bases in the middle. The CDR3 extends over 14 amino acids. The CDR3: CASSMGPDLYEQYF. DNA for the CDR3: TGCGCCAGCAGTATGGGGCCGGACCTCTACGAGCAGTACTTC.

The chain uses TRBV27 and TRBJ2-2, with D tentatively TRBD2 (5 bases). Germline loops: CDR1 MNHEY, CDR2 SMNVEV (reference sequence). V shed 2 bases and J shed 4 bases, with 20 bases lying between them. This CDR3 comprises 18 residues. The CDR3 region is CASSLQLAQLGVTGELFF. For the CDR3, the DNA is TGTGCCAGCAGTTTACAATTGGCGCAACTCGGGGTCACCGGGGAGCTGTTTTTT.

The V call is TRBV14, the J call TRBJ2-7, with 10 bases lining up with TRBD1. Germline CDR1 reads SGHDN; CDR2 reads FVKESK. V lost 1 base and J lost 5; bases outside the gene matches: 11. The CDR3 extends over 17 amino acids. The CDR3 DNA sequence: TGTGCCAGCAGCCAAGCGAGCCGGGACAGGGGTATACACGAGCAGTACTTC. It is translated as CASSQASRDRGIHEQYF.

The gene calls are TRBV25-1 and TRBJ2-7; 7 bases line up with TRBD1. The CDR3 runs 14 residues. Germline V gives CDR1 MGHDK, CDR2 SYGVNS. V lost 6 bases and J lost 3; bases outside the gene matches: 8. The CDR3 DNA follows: TGTGCCAGCAGGTCTGACAGGGAAGGCTACGAGCAGTACTTC. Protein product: CASRSDREGYEQYF.

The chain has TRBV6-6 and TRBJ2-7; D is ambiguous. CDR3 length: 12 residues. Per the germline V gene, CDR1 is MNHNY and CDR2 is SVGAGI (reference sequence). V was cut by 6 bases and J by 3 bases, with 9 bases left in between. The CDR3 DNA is TGTGCCAGCAGGACGACAAACTACGAGCAGTACTTC. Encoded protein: CASRTTNYEQYF.

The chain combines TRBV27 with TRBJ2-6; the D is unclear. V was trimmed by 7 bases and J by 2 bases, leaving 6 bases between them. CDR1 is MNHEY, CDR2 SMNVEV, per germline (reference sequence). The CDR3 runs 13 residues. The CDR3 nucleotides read TGTGCCAGCATGTCCACTGGGGCCAACGTCCTGACTTTC. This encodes CASMSTGANVLTF.

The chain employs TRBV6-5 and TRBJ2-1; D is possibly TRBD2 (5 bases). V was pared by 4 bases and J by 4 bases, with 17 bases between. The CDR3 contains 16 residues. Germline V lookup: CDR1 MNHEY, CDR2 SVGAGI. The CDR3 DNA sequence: TGTGCCAGCAGTTTAGGAGGAGAGCGACTATACAATGAGCAGTTCTTC. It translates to CASSLGGERLYNEQFF.

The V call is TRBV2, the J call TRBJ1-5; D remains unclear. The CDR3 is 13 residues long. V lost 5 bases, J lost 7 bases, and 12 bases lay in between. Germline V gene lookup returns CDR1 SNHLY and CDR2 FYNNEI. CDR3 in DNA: TGTGCCAGCAGTCCTATTACCACGCAGCCCCAGCATTTT. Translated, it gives CASSPITTQPQHF.

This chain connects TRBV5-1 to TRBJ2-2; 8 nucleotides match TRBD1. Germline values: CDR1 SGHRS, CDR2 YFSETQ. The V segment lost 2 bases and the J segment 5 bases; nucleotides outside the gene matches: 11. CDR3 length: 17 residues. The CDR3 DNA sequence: TGCGCCAGCAGCTTCCGAGGCGACAGGGGTTCAACCGGGGAGCTGTTTTTT. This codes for CASSFRGDRGSTGELFF.

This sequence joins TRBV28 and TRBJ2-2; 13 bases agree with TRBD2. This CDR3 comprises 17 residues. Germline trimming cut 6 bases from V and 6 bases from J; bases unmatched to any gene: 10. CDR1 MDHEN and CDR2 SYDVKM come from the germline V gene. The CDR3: CASRLRTSGSVAGELFF. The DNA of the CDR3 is TGTGCCAGCAGACTGAGGACTAGCGGGAGTGTAGCCGGGGAGCTGTTTTTT.

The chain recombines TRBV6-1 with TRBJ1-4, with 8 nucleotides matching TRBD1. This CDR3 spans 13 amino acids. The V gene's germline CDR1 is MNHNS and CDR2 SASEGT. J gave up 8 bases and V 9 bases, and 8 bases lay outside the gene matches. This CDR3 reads CASSGTGYEKLFF. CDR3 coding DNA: TGTGCCAGTTCCGGGACAGGATACGAAAAACTGTTTTTT.

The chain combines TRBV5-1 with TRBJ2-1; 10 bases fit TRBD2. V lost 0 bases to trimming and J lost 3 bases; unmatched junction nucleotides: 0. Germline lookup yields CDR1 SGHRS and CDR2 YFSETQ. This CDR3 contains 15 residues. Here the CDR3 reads CASSLASGSYNEQFF. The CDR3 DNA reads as TGCGCCAGCAGCTTGGCTAGCGGGAGCTACAATGAGCAGTTCTTC.

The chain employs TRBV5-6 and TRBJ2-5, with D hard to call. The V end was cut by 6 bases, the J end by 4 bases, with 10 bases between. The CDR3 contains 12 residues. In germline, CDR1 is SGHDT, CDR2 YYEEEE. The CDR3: CASTAGLETQYF. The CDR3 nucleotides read TGTGCCAGCACGGCAGGCCTAGAGACCCAGTACTTC.

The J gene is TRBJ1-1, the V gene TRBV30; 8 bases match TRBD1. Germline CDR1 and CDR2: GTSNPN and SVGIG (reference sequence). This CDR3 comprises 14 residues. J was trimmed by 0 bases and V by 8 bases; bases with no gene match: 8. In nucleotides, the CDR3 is TGTGCCGGCAGGACAGGGACCCTGAACACTGAAGCTTTCTTT. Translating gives CAGRTGTLNTEAFF.

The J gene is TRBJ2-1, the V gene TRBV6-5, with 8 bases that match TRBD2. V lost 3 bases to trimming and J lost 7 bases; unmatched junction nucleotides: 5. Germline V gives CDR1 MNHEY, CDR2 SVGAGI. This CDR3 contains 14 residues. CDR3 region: CASSYSGVGNEQFF. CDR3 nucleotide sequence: TGTGCCAGCAGTTATAGCGGGGTGGGGAATGAGCAGTTCTTC.

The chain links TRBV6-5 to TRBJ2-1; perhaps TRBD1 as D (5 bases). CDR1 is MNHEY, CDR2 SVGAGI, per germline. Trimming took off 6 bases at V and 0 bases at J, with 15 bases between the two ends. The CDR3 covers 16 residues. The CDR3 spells CASSYKGYSSYNEQFF. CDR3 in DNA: TGTGCCAGCAGCTACAAGGGGTATAGCTCCTACAATGAGCAGTTCTTC.

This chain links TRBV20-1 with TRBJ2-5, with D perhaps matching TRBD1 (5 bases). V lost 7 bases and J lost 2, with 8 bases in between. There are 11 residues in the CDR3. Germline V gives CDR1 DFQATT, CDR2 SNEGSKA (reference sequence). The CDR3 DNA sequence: TGCAGTGGAGACAGACAAGAGACCCAGTACTTC. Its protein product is CSGDRQETQYF.

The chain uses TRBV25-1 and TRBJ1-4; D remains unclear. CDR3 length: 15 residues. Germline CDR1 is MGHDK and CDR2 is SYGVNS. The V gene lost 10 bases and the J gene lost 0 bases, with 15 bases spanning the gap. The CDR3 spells CATSTPFATNEKLFF. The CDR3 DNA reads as TGTGCCACCTCGACACCCTTTGCAACTAATGAAAAACTGTTTTTT.

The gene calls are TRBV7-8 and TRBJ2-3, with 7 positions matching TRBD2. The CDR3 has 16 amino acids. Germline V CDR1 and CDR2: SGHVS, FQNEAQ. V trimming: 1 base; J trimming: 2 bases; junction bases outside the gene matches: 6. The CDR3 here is CASSLGEGENTDTQYF. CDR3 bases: TGTGCCAGCAGCTTAGGGGAGGGAGAGAACACAGATACGCAGTATTTT.

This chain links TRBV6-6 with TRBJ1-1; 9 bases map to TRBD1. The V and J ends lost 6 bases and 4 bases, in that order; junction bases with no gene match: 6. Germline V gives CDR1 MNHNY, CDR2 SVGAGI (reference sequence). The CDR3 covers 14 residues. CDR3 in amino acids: CASRRTGEATEAFF. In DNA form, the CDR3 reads TGTGCCAGCAGGCGGACAGGGGAGGCCACTGAAGCTTTCTTT.